This T cell receptor beta chain was recorded in a study of T-cell reconstitution after alpha-beta-depleted transplantation in children. Study observations and caveats: The origin of high day-60 TCRbeta diversity in some patients lay in surviving recipient T cells and thymic progenitors. Several hundred rapidly expanded clones from non-depleted graft cells reportedly supplied alpha-beta T cells about two months post-transplant. Fresh T-cell production supplied most of the T-cell counts and diversity seen one year after transplant.

The authors prepared the TCRbeta library with unique molecular identifiers. A single record per CDR3 protein comes from TCRdb applying MiXCR to the PCR reads. In the table there are 500,000 to 650,000 distinct CDR3 sequences, approximately 10% of which are singletons. This clonotype was picked up a small number of times. Its antigen remains unknown. V was clipped by 0 bases and J by 8 bases; unmatched bases: 9. The CDR3 length is 15 residues. The germline gives CDR1 DFQATT, CDR2 SNEGSKA (reference sequence). The chain recombines TRBV20-1 with TRBJ2-1; 8 bases match TRBD2. This sequence was found in a female patient between 2 and 15 years old who had a stem cell transplant for aplastic anemia, so the T cells may come from the graft donor. Specimen: PBMCs, mostly from graft donor cells, collected 180 days after TCRalphabeta/CD19-depleted stem cell transplant. The CDR3 nucleotides read TGCAGTGCTAGAGATCAAGCGGGAGTTTACCATGAGCAGTTCTTC. This codes for CSARDQAGVYHEQFF.